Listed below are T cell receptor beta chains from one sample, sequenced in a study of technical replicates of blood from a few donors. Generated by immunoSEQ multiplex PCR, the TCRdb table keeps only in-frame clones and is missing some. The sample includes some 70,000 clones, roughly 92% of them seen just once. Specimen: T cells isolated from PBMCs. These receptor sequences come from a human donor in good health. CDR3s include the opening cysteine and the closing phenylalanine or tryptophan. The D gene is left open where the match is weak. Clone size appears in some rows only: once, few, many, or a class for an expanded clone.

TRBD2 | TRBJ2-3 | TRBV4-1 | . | CASSQDSSGRAPGTDTQYF | TGCGCCAGCAGCCAAGATAGTAGCGGGAGGGCACCGGGCACAGATACGCAGTATTTT
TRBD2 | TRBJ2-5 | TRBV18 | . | CASSPSGGETQYF | TGTGCCAGCTCACCCTCGGGAGGAGAGACCCAGTACTTC
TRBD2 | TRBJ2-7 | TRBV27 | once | CASSGGSRFEQYF | TGTGCCAGCAGCGGGGGGAGTAGGTTCGAGCAGTACTTC
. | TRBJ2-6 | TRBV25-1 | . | CASSPKLQRPGANVLTF | TGTGCCAGCAGTCCAAAACTTCAGCGACCAGGGGCCAACGTCCTGACTTTC
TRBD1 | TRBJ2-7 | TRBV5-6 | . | CASSSNRGEQYF | TGTGCCAGCAGCTCGAACAGGGGCGAGCAGTACTTC
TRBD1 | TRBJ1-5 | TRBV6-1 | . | CASKGQLNQPQHF | TGTGCCAGCAAGGGACAGCTTAATCAGCCCCAGCATTTT
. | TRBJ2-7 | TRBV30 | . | CAWSLRDIIYEQYF | TGTGCCTGGAGTCTCCGGGACATTATCTACGAGCAGTACTTC
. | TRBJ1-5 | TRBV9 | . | CASSVDGYSNQPQHF | TGTGCCAGCAGCGTAGACGGGTATAGCAATCAGCCCCAGCATTTT
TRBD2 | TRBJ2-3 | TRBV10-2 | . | CATRREGQTDTQYF | TGCGCCACCCGACGGGAGGGCCAGACAGATACGCAGTATTTT
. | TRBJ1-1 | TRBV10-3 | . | CAITEGFKTEAFF | TGTGCCATCACGGAGGGTTTTAAAACTGAAGCTTTCTTT
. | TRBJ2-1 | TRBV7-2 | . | CASSLYSATYNEQFF | TGTGCCAGCAGCTTATATAGCGCTACCTACAATGAGCAGTTCTTC
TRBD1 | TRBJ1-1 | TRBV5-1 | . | CASSSGQGTEAFF | TGCGCCAGCAGCTCCGGACAGGGCACTGAAGCTTTCTTT
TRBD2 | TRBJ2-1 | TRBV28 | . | CASSSGLAEANNEQFF | TGTGCCAGCAGTTCCGGACTAGCGGAGGCAAACAATGAGCAGTTCTTC
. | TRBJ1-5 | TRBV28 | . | CASSHRQNRAIGLGQPQHF | TGTGCCAGCAGTCATAGACAGAATCGGGCAATCGGGTTAGGTCAGCCCCAGCATTTT
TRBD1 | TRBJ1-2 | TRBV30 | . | CAWSVGDRGGYTF | TGTGCCTGGAGTGTAGGGGACAGGGGCGGCTACACCTTC
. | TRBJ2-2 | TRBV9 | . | CASRSTGNTGELFF | TGTGCCAGCAGATCAACAGGGAACACCGGGGAGCTGTTTTTT
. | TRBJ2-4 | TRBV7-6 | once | CASSLTGRRWDIQYF | TGTGCCAGCAGCTTAACCGGTAGGAGGTGGGACATTCAGTACTTC
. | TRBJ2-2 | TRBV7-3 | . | CASSLTAGMDTGELFF | TGTGCCAGCAGCTTAACGGCAGGGATGGACACCGGGGAGCTGTTTTTT